Following are 3 T cell receptor beta chains from one sample sequenced in a study of blood T cell repertoires in COVID-19. Generated by immunoSEQ multiplex PCR, the TCRdb table keeps only in-frame clones and is missing some. The repertoire includes tens of thousands of clones, roughly 88% of them detected once, and less than 3.5% sits in the top ten. The specimen sequenced was peripheral blood. The receptors were sampled from a man aged 80 or over with acute or convalescent COVID-19.

V gene TRBV18 combines with J gene TRBJ1-2; maybe TRBD1 (6 bases). The CDR3 runs to 15 residues. The V end was cut by 0 bases, the J end by 5 bases, with 13 bases between. Germline assignment: CDR1 KGHSH and CDR2 LQKENI. Here the CDR3 reads CASSPPQGQRYGYTF. The CDR3 DNA reads TGTGCCAGCTCACCACCGCAGGGACAACGATATGGCTACACCTTC.

This chain connects TRBV4-2 to TRBJ1-2; 10 nucleotides match TRBD1. This CDR3 region has 18 residues. Trimming took 3 bases from V and 0 from J; bases not matched to a gene: 10. Per the germline V gene, CDR1 is LGHNA and CDR2 is YNFKEQ. CDR3 bases: TGTGCCAGCAGCCACCGACAGGGGGCAAGTGAAGCTAACTATGGCTACACCTTC. The encoded protein is CASSHRQGASEANYGYTF.

The chain has TRBV27 and TRBJ1-2; a possible D gene is TRBD1 (5 bases). V lost 3 bases and J 8 bases, leaving 25 bases between the germline ends. CDR1 and CDR2 from the germline V gene are MNHEY and SMNVEV (reference sequence). The CDR3 has 17 amino acids. The CDR3 region is CASSFRKAGAGPRGYTF. CDR3 nucleotides: TGTGCCAGCAGTTTTAGAAAGGCCGGTGCAGGGCCTAGGGGCTACACCTTC.